The following is a T cell receptor (beta chain) sequence with its context. This clone was found a few times. The antigen this receptor binds is unknown. It has no much larger one-base neighbor in the sample; base qualities were not kept. The sample originates from a study of shared clonotypes between healthy human individuals (dated by TCRdb to the early 2020s). Regarding the study in general: A couple of women and a few men aged 18 to 49 years were included in the cohort. Between about 0.85 and 8.9 billion PBMCs per donor were obtained by leukapheresis. For each donor, CD4 naive and CD4 memory were each run on three plates, CD8 naive on two plates, and CD8 memory on one plate. To increase sequencing depth and limit assay-specific biases, TCR repertoire library preparation and sequencing were carried out by different laboratories using diverse techniques. Blood TCR repertoires of roughly 5 healthy adults were deeply sequenced to estimate repertoire size and the extent of clonotype sharing between individuals.

The donors were healthy, HIV-negative adults with no recently reported acute infections or vaccinations. Every donor was a Caucasian adult residing in Nashville, Tennessee, USA. Magnetic negative selection was used to enrich CD4+ T cells, after which naive cells were positively selected on CD45RA and the negative fraction became the memory subset. Blood was obtained by leukapheresis, after which PBMCs were separated by Ficoll-Histopaque density gradient centrifugation and cryopreserved in liquid nitrogen vapor phase. Analytical flow cytometry was used to check the purity and quantity of each magnetically sorted T cell population. Each sorted fraction had its genomic DNA isolated and then quantified by UV absorbance on a Nanodrop 2000c. TCR CDR3 regions were amplified from genomic DNA by multiplex PCR using the deep immunoSEQ assay. Genomic DNA extracted from each cell subset was distributed evenly over all wells of several immunoSEQ 96-well plates, and each plate served as one replicate. For sorted subsets, each replicate PCR was loaded with around 200 ng genomic DNA, equivalent to 30,000 or so T cell genomes. Purified libraries were quantified with a Qubit 3.0 fluorometer, sized on a Bioanalyzer 2100, and re-quantified with the KAPA Library Quantification kit. A separate single-read 150-cycle Illumina NextSeq 550 flow cell was used to sequence each immunoSEQ 96-well plate. In the original analysis: Because the immunoSEQ output included only junctional sequences and no quality scores, the filtering could not be the same as the filtering used for full-length reads. To assign V/J genes and CDR3, sequences were annotated against IMGT germline references using PyIR, a Python wrapper for IgBLAST v1.9. Any read was removed if the V/J assignment was weak (E-value above 1e-6), the CDR3 was missing, or the read contained stop codons, out-of-frame junctions, or ambiguous translated residues. V3J clonotypes were defined by identical inferred V gene, J gene, and CDR3 amino acid sequence. Percentage overlap between repertoires was computed as shared unique clonotypes divided by the size of the smaller repertoire. Repertoire richness was assessed with RTK rarefaction, the Chao1 estimator, and Recon v2.1 estimates of unobserved clonotypes. OLGA was used to compute generation probabilities for all TCRbeta clonotypes that the gDNA method yielded from a handful of donors. The source is immuneACCESS, and TCRdb retained only in-frame sequences with V and J called. Part of the clones is not carried over; for the studies checked, unresolved V genes explain less than half of this, and the remainder is unexplained. V and J calls and clone size come straight from that table; D and trimming were deduced from the DNA. The sample table holds over 850,000 clones, of which roughly 74% were seen once. Jointly, the top ten make up under 0.6% of the sample.

General study outcomes and caveats: Pairwise subsampling indicated that sequencing depth was expected to affect the degree of clonotype sharing among donors. Higher generation probabilities were observed for clonotypes shared by all four sorted-subset donors than for non-shared clonotypes. Rarefaction of sorted-subset datasets indicated incomplete sequencing despite the large sequencing depth. Naive subsets generally had larger estimated clonotype richness than memory subsets did. Sampling was limited to blood, and TCR repertoires in tissue likely differ from TCR repertoires in blood. The genetic and exposure-history diversity represented was limited by the small number of donors. Sharing across four donors was observed for 5% to 6.5% of naive CD4, over 3% of naive CD8, around 2.5% of memory CD4, and about 0.39% of memory CD8 clonotypes.

The TCR comes from a man aged 18 to 29 in good health. Some clones in this sample may be carry-over from other donors' samples. Sequenced input: memory CD4+ T cells from PBMCs. The cell subset or site label corresponds to: CD45RA-negative fraction.

The CDR3 corresponds to CASSLDGRGTDTQYF. The DNA is as follows: TGTGCCAGCAGCTTAGACGGGAGGGGGACAGATACGCAGTATTTT. The chain was built from TRBV7-2 and TRBJ2-3, with 8 bases aligning to TRBD2. The germline V gene gives CDR1 as SGHTA and CDR2 as FQGNSA. Compared with germline, V lacks 1 base and J lacks 3 bases; bases without a gene match: 3. The CDR3 covers 15 residues, taking in both the cysteine and the phenylalanine. Only CDR3 DNA is held: 45 bases, read in frame from base 1.